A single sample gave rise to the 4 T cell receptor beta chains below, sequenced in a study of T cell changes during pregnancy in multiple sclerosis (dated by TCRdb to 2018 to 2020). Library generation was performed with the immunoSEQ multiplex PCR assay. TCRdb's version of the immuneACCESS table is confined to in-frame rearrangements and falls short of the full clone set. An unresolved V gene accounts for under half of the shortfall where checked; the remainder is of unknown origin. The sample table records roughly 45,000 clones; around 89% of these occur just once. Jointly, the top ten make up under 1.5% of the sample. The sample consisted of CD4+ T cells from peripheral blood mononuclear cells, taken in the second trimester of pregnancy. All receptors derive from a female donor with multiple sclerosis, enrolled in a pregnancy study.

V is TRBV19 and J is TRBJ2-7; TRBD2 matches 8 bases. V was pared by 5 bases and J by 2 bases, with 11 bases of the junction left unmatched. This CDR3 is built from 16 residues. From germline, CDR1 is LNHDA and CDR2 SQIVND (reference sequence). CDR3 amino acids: CASSGQGLAGPYEQYF. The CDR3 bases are TGTGCCAGTAGTGGCCAAGGACTAGCTGGGCCCTACGAGCAGTACTTC.

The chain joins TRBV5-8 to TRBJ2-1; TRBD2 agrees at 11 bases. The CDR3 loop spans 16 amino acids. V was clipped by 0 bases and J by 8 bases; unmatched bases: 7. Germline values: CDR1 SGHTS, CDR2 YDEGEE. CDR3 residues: CASSLGVAGGFDEQFF. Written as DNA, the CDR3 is TGTGCCAGCAGCTTGGGGGTAGCGGGAGGGTTCGATGAGCAGTTCTTC.

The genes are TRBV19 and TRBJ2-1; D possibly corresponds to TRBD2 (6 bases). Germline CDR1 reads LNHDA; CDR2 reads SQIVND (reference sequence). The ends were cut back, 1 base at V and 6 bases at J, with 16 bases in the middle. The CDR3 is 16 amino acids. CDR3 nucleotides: TGTGCCAGTAGTATAGCGACGGGAGTAGGGAGCAATGAGCAGTTCTTC. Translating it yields CASSIATGVGSNEQFF.

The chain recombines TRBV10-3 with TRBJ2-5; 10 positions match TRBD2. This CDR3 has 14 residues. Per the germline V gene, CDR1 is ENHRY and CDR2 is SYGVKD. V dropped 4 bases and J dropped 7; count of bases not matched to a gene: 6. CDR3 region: CAISGGTSDGTQYF. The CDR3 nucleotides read TGTGCCATCAGTGGAGGGACTAGCGATGGGACCCAGTACTTC.